Ten or more counts support the clone carrying this T cell receptor (beta chain). CDR3 size: 14 residues. Germline V gene sequence: CDR1 LNHNV, CDR2 YYDKDF (reference sequence). Trimming took 1 base from V and 2 from J, leaving 8 bases between them. TCRdb passed the PCR reads through MiXCR, listing each CDR3 protein once. This table has 85,000 to 95,000 distinct CDR3 sequences, roughly 19% appearing once. The data derive from a study of molecular identifiers for immune sequencing clone quantification. This clonotype originated in a human donor in good health. Some libraries in this study had Jurkat cell RNA spiked in. This chain connects TRBV15 to TRBJ2-5; D remains unclear. Sequencing input: naive CD8+ T cells from blood, with Jurkat cell RNA spiked in. Subset specified: FACS-sorted CD8+CD4-CCR7+CD45RA+ naive T cells. CDR3 amino acids: CATSRVLEQETQYF. Written as DNA, the CDR3 is TGTGCCACCAGCAGAGTTTTGGAGCAAGAGACCCAGTACTTC. The full variable domain, rest sourced from reference TRBV15 and TRBJ2-5, is DAMVIQNPRYQVTQFGKPVTLSCSQTLNHNVMYWYQQKSSQAPKLLFHYYDKDFNNEADTPDNFQSRRPNTSFCFLDIRSPGLGDTAMYLCATSRVLEQETQYFGPGTRLLVL.